This TCR beta chain originates from a study of shared clonotypes between healthy human individuals. Some clones are missing from TCRdb's copy, which holds only in-frame ones; the method was immunoSEQ multiplex PCR. Among approximately 510,000 clones listed, approximately 85% were seen once. Sequenced input: PBMCs. This TCR was sampled from a woman aged 40 to 55 in good health. Some clones in this sample may be carry-over from other donors' samples.

The CDR3 DNA reads as TGTGCCAGCACCCCGGGGCCTTCTGGAAACACCATATATTTT. Encoded protein: CASTPGPSGNTIYF. This chain links TRBV11-2 with TRBJ1-3, with D maybe TRBD1 (5 bases). The CDR3 spans 14 residues. The V gene lost 7 bases and the J gene lost 1 base, with 11 bases spanning the gap. Germline CDR1 is SGHAT and CDR2 is FQNNGV.